A selection of T cell receptor beta chains follows, all from one sample in a study of T-cell reconstitution after alpha-beta-depleted transplantation in children. TCRdb recomputed calls from the PCR reads with MiXCR, one row per CDR3 protein. The sample records 530,000 or so distinct CDR3 sequences, 27% being singletons. Sequencing used PBMCs, obtained before TCRalphabeta/CD19-depleted stem cell transplant. Receptors were obtained from a boy less than two years old with Wiskott-Aldrich syndrome, due to receive a stem cell transplant. Both conserved end residues are part of each CDR3. A D gene is named only where the DNA matches it firmly. For some rows the clone size is stated as once, few or many, or as a class when expanded; others skip it.

J gene | clone size | D gene | V gene | CDR3 DNA | CDR3 protein
TRBJ2-1 | - | - | TRBV5-5 | TGTGCCAGCAGCTTGGCCAGTGCCGGATCCTACAATGAGCAGTTCTTC | CASSLASAGSYNEQFF
TRBJ2-1 | few | - | TRBV5-1 | TGCGCCAGCAGCCCGGGGGCCGGTGAGCAGTTCTTC | CASSPGAGEQFF
TRBJ1-5 | - | - | TRBV4-1 | TGCGCCAGCAGCCAAGCACAGGTCAATGGGCCCCAGCATTTT | CASSQAQVNGPQHF
TRBJ2-1 | - | TRBD1 | TRBV5-1 | TGCGCCAGCGCCGGGACAGGTGACTACAATGAGCAGTTCTTC | CASAGTGDYNEQFF
TRBJ1-5 | - | TRBD1 | TRBV20-1 | TGCAGTGCTAGACCCGGGACAGATTCCAATCAGCCCCAGCATTTT | CSARPGTDSNQPQHF
TRBJ2-3 | - | - | TRBV5-1 | TGCGCCAGCAGCTTGGCATCGGAGTTCCGCACAGATACCCAGTATTTT | CASSLASEFRTDTQYF
TRBJ2-7 | - | TRBD1 | TRBV7-9 | TGTGCCAGCAGCTTCACAGGGGTCGAGCAGTACTTC | CASSFTGVEQYF
TRBJ1-1 | many | - | TRBV5-1 | TGCGCCAGCAGCTTGGCACGGGGTTTGAACACTGAAGCTTTCTTT | CASSLARGLNTEAFF
TRBJ2-1 | - | TRBD2 | TRBV3-1 | TGTGCCTGCTGTTTCGGTTTAACTAGCGGGAGCCTCTCCTACAATGAGCAGTTCTTC | CACCFGLTSGSLSYNEQFF
TRBJ2-1 | few | - | TRBV4-1 | TGCGCCAGCAGCCAGGCCAGGGTTGATCCTGAGCAGTTCTTC | CASSQARVDPEQFF
TRBJ1-1 | - | TRBD1 | TRBV9 | TGTGCCAGCAGCTCACCGGGACAGGGGGTTGGCACTGAAGCTTTCTTT | CASSSPGQGVGTEAFF
TRBJ1-6 | few | - | TRBV7-8 | TGTGCCAGCAGCCCAGCGGGATCCTCCTATAATTCACCCCTCCACTTT | CASSPAGSSYNSPLHF
TRBJ2-1 | - | TRBD2 | TRBV27 | TGTGCCAGCAGTACTAGGGAGGGCTATTATAATGAGCAGTTCTTC | CASSTREGYYNEQFF
TRBJ2-5 | - | TRBD1 | TRBV20-1 | TGCAGTGCTGAGACAGGGGATCAAGAGACCCAGTACTTC | CSAETGDQETQYF
TRBJ1-3 | - | TRBD1 | TRBV6-1 | TGTGCCAGCAGGAAGACAGGGGGCTTTGGAAACACCATATATTTT | CASRKTGGFGNTIYF
TRBJ2-1 | - | - | TRBV11-2 | TGTGCCAGCACCTCAGCGCCCGGGTGGCCGTTCTTC | CASTSAPGWPFF
TRBJ1-1 | - | - | TRBV10-2 | TGCGCCAGCAGTCCGAACACTGAAGCTTTCTTT | CASSPNTEAFF
TRBJ2-7 | few | - | TRBV20-1 | TGCAGTGTTCCCGCCGGGACTCAACTCACTTACGAGCAGTACTTC | CSVPAGTQLTYEQYF
TRBJ1-6 | - | - | TRBV20-1 | TGCAGTGCTAGCCGGGTGATGGGGTATAATTCACCCCTCCACTTT | CSASRVMGYNSPLHF
TRBJ2-3 | - | - | TRBV30 | TGTGCCTGGAGTGAAGCAGATACGCAGTATTTT | CAWSEADTQYF
TRBJ1-4 | few | - | TRBV7-9 | TGTGCCAGCAGCTTCGGCAGCAGTGCAACTAATGAAAAACTGTTTTTT | CASSFGSSATNEKLFF
TRBJ1-2 | few | - | TRBV5-1 | TGCGCCAGCAGCTTGGAGGGCGGCTATGGCTACACCTTC | CASSLEGGYGYTF
TRBJ2-6 | - | TRBD1 | TRBV6-2/TRBV6-3 | TGTGCCAGCAGTTCCCCTAACAGGGGGCTCGTTCTTCCTCTCTCTGGGGCCAACGTCCTGACTTTC | CASSSPNRGLVLPLSGANVLTF
TRBJ2-5 | - | - | TRBV24-1 | TGTGCCACCAGGGGGGCAGGCCAAGAGACCCAGTACTTC | CATRGAGQETQYF
TRBJ2-5 | few | - | TRBV15 | TGTGCCACCAGCGGAACACCCCAAGAGACCCAGTACTTC | CATSGTPQETQYF
TRBJ1-1 | few | - | TRBV20-1 | TGCAGTGCTAGGCCAGGGACGGTGAACACTGAAGCTTTCTTT | CSARPGTVNTEAFF
TRBJ2-1 | few | - | TRBV27 | TGTGCCAGCAGCACGAGCCGGGTCAGCGTTGAGCAGTTCTTC | CASSTSRVSVEQFF
TRBJ2-1 | - | TRBD2 | TRBV5-1 | TGCGCCAGCAGCCAGGGACTAGCCCTGAGCTCCTACAATGAGCAGTTCTTC | CASSQGLALSSYNEQFF
TRBJ2-3 | - | - | TRBV7-2 | TGTGCCAGCAGCTTCGGAACTCCCGGCCCCACAGATACGCAGTATTTT | CASSFGTPGPTDTQYF
TRBJ1-5 | - | TRBD1 | TRBV10-3 | TGTGCCATCAGGCCAGGGGGTAGCAATCAGCCCCAGCATTTT | CAIRPGGSNQPQHF
TRBJ2-1 | few | TRBD2 | TRBV9 | TGTGCCAGCAGCGTAGTAGGACTAGCAAACGAGCAGTTCTTC | CASSVVGLANEQFF
TRBJ2-3 | once | TRBD2 | TRBV28 | TGTGCCAGCAGTCTCCCCGGGACGGTGGGGGGGACAGATACGCAGTATTTT | CASSLPGTVGGTDTQYF
TRBJ2-6 | few | - | TRBV6-5 | TGTGCCAGCAGTTACGACAGTCGTAACTCTGGGGCCAACGTCCTGACTTTC | CASSYDSRNSGANVLTF
TRBJ2-2 | many | TRBD2 | TRBV20-1 | TGCAGTGCTAGAGGGAGACTAGCGGGAGGGAACACCGGGGAGCTGTTTTTT | CSARGRLAGGNTGELFF
TRBJ2-2 | - | TRBD1 | TRBV10-3 | TGTGCCATCAGTGATGGGACAGACACCGGGGAGCTGTTTTTT | CAISDGTDTGELFF
TRBJ2-3 | few | TRBD2 | TRBV4-1 | TGCGCCAGCAGCCAAGAGTGGACTAGCCTGGTTACGCAGTATTTT | CASSQEWTSLVTQYF
TRBJ2-1 | - | - | TRBV3-1 | TGTGCCAGCAGCCAAAACCCTCAAAGTGGTTACAATGAGCAGTTCTTC | CASSQNPQSGYNEQFF
TRBJ2-7 | - | - | TRBV4-1 | TGCGCCACCCTCGCGGACAGCCAGCTTATATACGAGCAGTACTTC | CATLADSQLIYEQYF
TRBJ2-7 | - | - | TRBV5-1 | TGCGCCAGCAGCTTGGCACATAACATCTACGAGCAGTACTTC | CASSLAHNIYEQYF
TRBJ2-1 | few | TRBD2 | TRBV5-1 | TGCGCCAGCAGCCGAACCTTAGCGGGAGGAGGCAATGAGCAGTTCTTC | CASSRTLAGGGNEQFF
TRBJ2-2 | - | TRBD1 | TRBV5-1 | TGCGCCAGCAGCCCGATACAGGGGGCTCCCGGGGAGCTGTTTTTT | CASSPIQGAPGELFF
TRBJ2-1 | - | TRBD1 | TRBV24-1 | TGTGCCACTTCTCCGGGACAGGGCTTTACAAGGAAGCAGTTCTTC | CATSPGQGFTRKQFF
TRBJ2-5 | few | - | TRBV29-1 | TGCAGCGTTGAAGGCCGAGTAAAGGAGACCCAGTACTTC | CSVEGRVKETQYF
TRBJ2-7 | few | - | TRBV3-1 | TGTGCCAGCAGCCTCGGACTATCCGCCTACGAGCAGTACTTC | CASSLGLSAYEQYF
TRBJ1-3 | few | TRBD1 | TRBV19 | TGTGCCAGTAGTCGTCGGACAGGAAGAACTGGAAACACCATATATTTT | CASSRRTGRTGNTIYF
TRBJ2-1 | few | TRBD1 | TRBV7-7 | TGTGCCAGCAGCTTAGAACAGGGGGTAAACAATGAGCAGTTCTTC | CASSLEQGVNNEQFF
TRBJ2-1 | few | - | TRBV5-1 | TGCGCCAGCAGCCCCGGTGCGGGGCGGAGCTCCTACAATGAGCAGTTCTTC | CASSPGAGRSSYNEQFF
TRBJ2-2 | - | - | TRBV20-1 | TGCAGTGCTTCAAACGGGGGTCCTGACACCGGGGAGCTGTTTTTT | CSASNGGPDTGELFF
TRBJ1-1 | few | - | TRBV2 | TGTGCCAGCGGACCGGGGAACACTGAAGCTTTCTTT | CASGPGNTEAFF
TRBJ2-7 | - | TRBD2 | TRBV15 | TGTGCCACCAGCAGAGATGGACTAGCGGGAGCCGGGGACGAGCAGTACTTC | CATSRDGLAGAGDEQYF
TRBJ2-5 | - | - | TRBV2 | TGTGCCAGCAATCTAGGGGAGACCCAGTACTTC | CASNLGETQYF
TRBJ2-5 | few | TRBD2 | TRBV20-1 | TGCAGTGCTAGAGGACTTAGCGGGAGTGGAGAGACCCAGTACTTC | CSARGLSGSGETQYF
TRBJ1-3 | - | - | TRBV20-1 | TGCAGTGCTAGAGAACAGAACGCTGGAAACACCATATATTTT | CSAREQNAGNTIYF
TRBJ1-6 | - | - | TRBV27 | TGTGCCAGCAGTCCCTACAGGGATTCACCCCTCCACTTT | CASSPYRDSPLHF
TRBJ2-7 | - | - | TRBV9 | TGTGCCAGCAGCGTACACAGGGGGGGCTACGAGCAGTACTTC | CASSVHRGGYEQYF
TRBJ2-7 | few | - | TRBV10-2 | TGCGCCAGCAGACAGGCCTCCTACGAGCAGTACTTC | CASRQASYEQYF
TRBJ1-4 | - | TRBD1 | TRBV7-8 | TGTGCCAGCAGCTTAACAATCAGGGGGACAGGGGAGGAAAAACTGTTTTTT | CASSLTIRGTGEEKLFF